The 17 T cell receptor beta chains presented below share a single source sample, sequenced in a study of glioma-infiltrating T cells after dendritic cell vaccination. Generated by immunoSEQ multiplex PCR, the TCRdb table keeps only in-frame clones and is missing some. The data show about 92,000 clones, 70% to 90% seen once. Source: blood, taken before dendritic cell vaccination. The receptors shown here come from a human donor with glioblastoma.

This chain connects TRBV5-1 to TRBJ2-7; 8 nucleotides agree with TRBD1. V trimming: 4 bases; J trimming: 1 base; junction bases outside the gene matches: 7. This CDR3 has 15 amino acids. Germline assignment: CDR1 SGHRS and CDR2 YFSETQ. This CDR3 is CASSVQGETSYEQYF. CDR3 sequence (DNA): TGCGCCAGCAGCGTACAGGGGGAAACTTCCTACGAGCAGTACTTC.

The genes are TRBV4-1 and TRBJ1-2; TRBD1 matches 9 bases. Per germline, CDR1 MGHRA and CDR2 YSYEKL. V lost 4 bases to trimming and J lost 7 bases; unmatched junction nucleotides: 7. The CDR3 has 14 amino acids. This CDR3 is CASSLLSTGGGYTF. The CDR3 DNA follows: TGCGCCAGCAGCCTACTTTCGACAGGGGGTGGCTACACCTTC.

This chain uses TRBV6-1 with TRBJ2-7; 7 bases line up with TRBD2. The ends lost 2 bases at V and 4 bases at J; junction bases unmatched: 8. CDR1 is MNHNS and CDR2 is SASEGT in the germline V gene. The CDR3 spans 15 residues. CDR3 coding DNA: TGTGCCAGCAGTGAATGGCCGAGCGGGGAGTACGAGCAGTACTTC. It specifies CASSEWPSGEYEQYF.

The V gene is TRBV27, the J gene TRBJ2-7, with a tentative D call TRBD2 (6 bases). Trimming took 5 bases from V and 2 from J, leaving 13 bases between them. The CDR3 extends over 14 amino acids. The germline V gene has CDR1 MNHEY and CDR2 SMNVEV (reference sequence). CDR3 loop: CASSLRGVAYEQYF. CDR3 coding DNA: TGTGCCAGCAGTCTTCGCGGGGTTGCCTACGAGCAGTACTTC.

The gene calls are TRBV19 and TRBJ1-5; 7 bases match TRBD1. Germline V CDR1 and CDR2: LNHDA, SQIVND (reference sequence). With V trimmed by 5 bases and J by 3 bases, 4 bases remained unmatched. CDR3 length: 14 residues. CDR3 sequence: CASSGGTANQPQHF. The CDR3 coding sequence is TGTGCCAGTAGTGGCGGGACAGCCAATCAGCCCCAGCATTTT.

V usage is TRBV9 and J usage is TRBJ1-1; perhaps TRBD1 as D (5 bases). The V and J ends lost 4 bases and 0 bases respectively, with 28 bases between them. From germline, CDR1 is SGDLS and CDR2 YYNGEE. CDR3 length equals 20 residues. CDR3 protein: CASSSHSNPGIRVMNTEAFF. In DNA form, the CDR3 reads TGTGCCAGCAGCTCCCACTCAAACCCAGGGATTCGGGTTATGAACACTGAAGCTTTCTTT.

V gene TRBV4-3 combines with J gene TRBJ2-2; maybe TRBD1 (6 bases). The CDR3 has 15 amino acids. Germline CDR1 is LGHNA and CDR2 is YSLEER. V lost 0 bases and J lost 7, with 12 bases in between. This CDR3 reads CASSQDTGLLGELFF. CDR3 coding DNA: TGCGCCAGCAGCCAAGACACAGGGCTACTCGGGGAGCTGTTTTTT.

J is TRBJ2-6 and V is TRBV19; the D is unclear. The V end was cut by 5 bases, the J end by 0 bases, with 11 bases between. Germline V gene data show CDR1 as LNHDA and CDR2 as SQIVND (reference sequence). This CDR3 is built from 16 residues. The CDR3 nucleotides are TGTGCCAGTAGTGCGACTGATTACTCTGGGGCCAACGTCCTGACTTTC. Protein: CASSATDYSGANVLTF. The complete variable domain, with remaining parts taken from reference TRBV19 and TRBJ2-6, reads DGGITQSPKYLFRKEGQNVTLSCEQNLNHDAMYWYRQDPGQGLRLIYYSQIVNDFQKGDIAEGYSVSREKKESFPLTVTSAQKNPTAFYLCASSATDYSGANVLTFGAGSRLTVL.

The rearrangement links TRBV30 to TRBJ2-1, with D hard to call. Germline CDR1 reads GTSNPN; CDR2 reads SVGIG (reference sequence). Trimming pared 2 bases from V and 6 bases from J, leaving 5 bases between. The CDR3 has 11 residues. This CDR3 is CAWSPSNEQFF. The CDR3 nucleotides read TGTGCCTGGAGTCCTAGCAATGAGCAGTTCTTC.

This chain joins TRBV16 and TRBJ2-3; TRBD2 matches 11 bases. The CDR3 consists of 17 residues. Germline V CDR1 and CDR2: KGHSY, FQNENV. V shed 2 bases, J shed 6 bases, and the junction held 10 bases outside the gene matches. The CDR3 sequence is CASSQTASGGPQDTQYF. DNA for the CDR3: TGTGCCAGCAGCCAAACGGCTAGCGGGGGGCCCCAGGATACGCAGTATTTT.

V gene TRBV5-1 combines with J gene TRBJ2-5, with 15 bases aligning to TRBD2. From germline, CDR1 is SGHRS and CDR2 YFSETQ. The CDR3 extends over 17 amino acids. V was clipped by 4 bases and J by 5 bases; unmatched bases: 9. The CDR3 here is CASSTGTSGRPSETQYF. The CDR3 DNA reads TGCGCCAGCAGCACGGGGACTAGCGGGAGGCCTTCGGAGACCCAGTACTTC.

The chain carries TRBV25-1 and TRBJ1-4, with TRBD1 identical over 7 bases. Germline CDR1 and CDR2: MGHDK and SYGVNS. V lost 7 bases and J lost 8; bases outside the gene matches: 1. The CDR3 consists of 11 residues. The CDR3 DNA sequence: TGTGCCAGCACCAGGGGGGAAAAACTGTTTTTT. Amino acids: CASTRGEKLFF.

The chain couples TRBV6-4 to TRBJ2-5; perhaps TRBD2 as D (5 bases). Germline CDR1 reads MRHNA; CDR2 reads SNTAGT. This CDR3 comprises 11 residues. V gave up 8 bases and J gave up 5 bases, with 9 bases separating them. DNA for the CDR3: TGTGCCAGCTACGGGGTCGAGACCCAGTACTTC. The encoded protein is CASYGVETQYF.

V usage is TRBV27 and J usage is TRBJ2-5, with 11 bases identical to TRBD2. After removal of 3 bases from V and 1 base from J, the junction contained 1 base not matched to a gene. This CDR3 is 15 amino acids long. Germline V gene sequence: CDR1 MNHEY, CDR2 SMNVEV (reference sequence). In DNA form, the CDR3 reads TGTGCCAGCAGTTTGGGACTAGCGGTCCAAGAGACCCAGTACTTC. Its translation: CASSLGLAVQETQYF.

This chain uses TRBV28 with TRBJ1-1; 7 bases align to TRBD1. The CDR3 contains 13 residues. Germline trimming cut 6 bases from V and 4 bases from J; bases unmatched to any gene: 5. Per germline, CDR1 MDHEN and CDR2 SYDVKM. The CDR3 sequence: CASRQHRGTEAFF. CDR3 DNA sequence: TGTGCCAGCAGACAGCACAGGGGCACTGAAGCTTTCTTT.

This chain joins TRBV7-9 and TRBJ1-2; a possible D gene is TRBD1 (6 bases). Per germline, CDR1 SEHNR and CDR2 FQNEAQ (reference sequence). Trimming left V 4 bases short and J 4 bases short, with 16 bases between. CDR3 length: 15 amino acids. As DNA, the CDR3 is TGTGCCAGCAGCTGGCCGTTTGGACAGCCCTATGGCTACACCTTC. Translating it yields CASSWPFGQPYGYTF.

The chain recombines TRBV7-9 with TRBJ1-1; a weak D match, TRBD1 (6 bases). The germline V and J ends were trimmed by 4 bases and 1 base, with 13 bases remaining between them. The CDR3 is made up of 15 amino acids. Germline V gene data show CDR1 as SEHNR and CDR2 as FQNEAQ (reference sequence). DNA for the CDR3: TGTGCCAGCAGCTGGTTCAAAGGGGGGAACACTGAAGCTTTCTTT. This codes for CASSWFKGGNTEAFF.